These 25 T cell receptor beta chains came from one sample sequenced in a study of T-cell memory formation after mild COVID-19. TCRdb itself ran the 5' RACE reads through MiXCR, one entry per CDR3 protein. The sample lists about 270,000 distinct CDR3 sequences, roughly 15% occurring once. Source material: PBMCs or a T cell subset sorted from them (not recorded which). All receptors derive from an adult woman who had mild COVID-19 (a few samples of this study predate the infection). Cell type and time point are not known.

V is TRBV20-1 and J is TRBJ2-5; TRBD2 matches at 7 bases. Germline values: CDR1 DFQATT, CDR2 SNEGSKA (reference sequence). J gave up 2 bases and V 5 bases, and 8 bases lay outside the gene matches. This CDR3 is built from 14 residues. For the CDR3, the DNA is TGCAGTGCTCCTTATAGCGGGCAGCAAGAGACCCAGTACTTC. Its protein is CSAPYSGQQETQYF.

In its sample, this clonotype was seen a few times. The chain couples TRBV7-8 to TRBJ1-5, with D hard to call. Germline V CDR1 and CDR2: SGHVS, FQNEAQ. Trimming pared 2 bases from V and 9 bases from J, leaving 8 bases between. CDR3 length: 12 amino acids. The CDR3 DNA sequence: TGTGCCAGCAGCTTAAGCATGGCGCCCCAGCATTTT. This gives the protein CASSLSMAPQHF.

In its sample, this clonotype was seen a few times. The rearrangement links TRBV6-2 or TRBV6-3 to TRBJ2-5, with 7 bases fitting TRBD1. V dropped 6 bases and J dropped 1; count of bases not matched to a gene: 2. Germline V CDR1 and CDR2: MNHEY, SVGEGT. CDR3 length equals 13 residues. DNA of the CDR3: TGTGCCAGCAGACGGGACAGCCAAGAGACCCAGTACTTC. Translating it yields CASRRDSQETQYF.

The chain employs TRBV29-1 and TRBJ2-7; D is uncertain. CDR3 length equals 12 residues. Germline CDR1 is SQVTM and CDR2 is ANQGSEA. V was cut by 5 bases and J by 2 bases, with 10 bases left in between. The CDR3 DNA follows: TGCAGCGTTTTATCCGTCCCCTACGAGCAGTACTTC. Amino acid sequence: CSVLSVPYEQYF.

The V gene is TRBV11-2, the J gene TRBJ2-3, with 10 bases lining up with TRBD2. Germline-derived CDR1 and CDR2 are SGHAT and FQNNGV. The CDR3 length is 17 residues. V was pared by 4 bases and J by 5 bases, with 12 bases of the junction left unmatched. The CDR3 reads CASSSRTSGGGLDTQYF. CDR3 bases: TGTGCCAGCAGCTCCCGGACTAGCGGAGGGGGGTTAGATACGCAGTATTTT. Full variable domain (remainder filled in from reference TRBV11-2 and TRBJ2-3): EAGVAQSPRYKIIEKRQSVAFWCNPISGHATLYWYQQILGQGPKLLIQFQNNGVVDDSQLPKDRFSAERLKGVDSTLKIQPAKLEDSAVYLCASSSRTSGGGLDTQYFGPGTRLTVL.

The chain uses TRBV29-1 and TRBJ2-3; the match to TRBD2 covers 13 bases. Per the germline V gene, CDR1 is SQVTM and CDR2 is ANQGSEA. The V and J ends lost 5 bases and 8 bases, in that order; junction bases with no gene match: 7. This CDR3 region has 14 residues. CDR3 nucleotides: TGCAGCGTTACAACTAGCGGGAGGGCCGCTACGCAGTATTTT. Translating gives CSVTTSGRAATQYF.

V and J are TRBV5-6 and TRBJ1-3, with 8 bases matching TRBD1. Trimming removed 4 bases from V and 6 bases from J; junction bases left unmatched: 6. CDR3 length equals 14 residues. Germline V gene lookup returns CDR1 SGHDT and CDR2 YYEEEE. Here the CDR3 reads CASSRDRGLNTIYF. The CDR3 DNA sequence: TGTGCCAGCAGCCGAGACAGGGGATTAAACACCATATATTTT.

The chain carries TRBV24-1 and TRBJ1-5, with D hard to call. The CDR3 covers 15 residues. Deletions cut 4 bases from V and 7 bases from J, with 16 bases between. In germline, CDR1 is KGHDR, CDR2 SFDVKD. The CDR3 DNA is TGTGCCACCAGTGACGACGGCGTATTTAACCAGCCCCAGCATTTT. Protein sequence: CATSDDGVFNQPQHF.

This clonotype has a count of ten or more. The chain carries TRBV12-3 or TRBV12-4 and TRBJ2-1; D is possibly TRBD1 (5 bases). This CDR3 spans 11 amino acids. Trimming left V 6 bases short and J 9 bases short, with 9 bases between. The CDR3 DNA reads as TGTGCCAGCAGCCAGGGTGGTGAGCAGTTCTTC. Amino acids: CASSQGGEQFF.

This clonotype showed up just a few times. The rearrangement links TRBV7-2 to TRBJ2-3, with D perhaps assigned TRBD1 or TRBD2 (6 bases each). The CDR3 runs to 14 residues. With 6 bases removed from V and 2 bases from J, the gap between germline ends came to 12 bases. Germline CDR1 reads SGHTA; CDR2 reads FQGNSA. The CDR3 region is CASRLGGPTDTQYF. DNA of the CDR3: TGTGCCAGCAGACTTGGGGGGCCCACAGATACGCAGTATTTT.

This clonotype was seen a handful of times. This chain links TRBV12-3 or TRBV12-4 with TRBJ2-1; 7 nucleotides align to TRBD1. The ends lost 6 bases at V and 5 bases at J; junction bases unmatched: 10. The CDR3 covers 15 residues. CDR3 region: CASRRQGTSHNEQFF. The CDR3 DNA is TGTGCCAGCAGGAGACAGGGAACTTCCCACAATGAGCAGTTCTTC.

V gene TRBV7-2 combines with J gene TRBJ2-1; TRBD2 aligns across 11 bases. Germline assignment: CDR1 SGHTA and CDR2 FQGNSA. V was clipped by 5 bases and J by 2 bases; unmatched bases: 2. The CDR3 runs 15 residues. CDR3 sequence (DNA): TGTGCCAGCAGCCCTAGCGGGAGGACCTACAATGAGCAGTTCTTC. This encodes CASSPSGRTYNEQFF.

This clonotype turned up a few times. The V call is TRBV7-9, the J call TRBJ1-1; D gene ambiguous. Trimming left V 1 base short and J 1 base short, with 10 bases between. Germline V gene sequence: CDR1 SEHNR, CDR2 FQNEAQ (reference sequence). The CDR3 totals 15 residues. CDR3 coding DNA: TGTGCCAGCAGCTTAGGGCCCGCGCGGAACACTGAAGCTTTCTTT. Protein: CASSLGPARNTEAFF.

This clonotype appeared a few times. V gene TRBV28 combines with J gene TRBJ2-1; 9 bases are a match to TRBD1. The CDR3 is 15 residues long. Unmatched junction bases numbered 13, after V lost 8 bases and J lost 8 bases. The germline gives CDR1 MDHEN, CDR2 SYDVKM. Written as DNA, the CDR3 is TGTGCCAGCGGGCCTTGGGGACAGGGAAGGCATGAGCAGTTCTTC. Translation: CASGPWGQGRHEQFF.

The chain joins TRBV6-5 to TRBJ1-1, with no clear D. The CDR3 has 14 amino acids. Per germline, CDR1 MNHEY and CDR2 SVGAGI. Trimming removed 7 bases from V and 1 base from J, with 13 bases in between. DNA of the CDR3: TGTGCCAGCACAGAAGGGCCGACGAACACTGAAGCTTTCTTT. This encodes CASTEGPTNTEAFF.

This clonotype was seen more than once but under ten times. V gene TRBV4-2 combines with J gene TRBJ2-7, with 10 bases identical to TRBD2. The germline gives CDR1 LGHNA, CDR2 YNFKEQ. After removal of 6 bases from V and 2 bases from J, the junction contained 7 bases not matched to a gene. CDR3 size: 15 residues. CDR3 nucleotide sequence: TGTGCCAGCAGACTATCAGGACTAGCGGCCTACGAGCAGTACTTC. It codes for CASRLSGLAAYEQYF.

This clonotype was observed a few times. The chain links TRBV5-1 to TRBJ2-7; the D gene is possibly TRBD2 (5 bases). The CDR3 covers 15 residues. Deletions cut 0 bases from V and 2 bases from J, with 12 bases between. Germline CDR1 reads SGHRS; CDR2 reads YFSETQ. Written as DNA, the CDR3 is TGCGCCAGCAGCTTGGTTGCGGGTTTTACCTACGAGCAGTACTTC. Its protein product is CASSLVAGFTYEQYF.

This chain uses TRBV12-3 or TRBV12-4 with TRBJ2-1; 10 positions agree with TRBD2. The CDR3 runs to 14 residues. V shed 5 bases, J shed 12 bases, and the junction held 10 bases outside the gene matches. The CDR3 is CASSPQGLASGQFF. The DNA for the CDR3 is TGTGCCAGCAGTCCCCAGGGACTAGCGTCTGGGCAGTTCTTC.

This clonotype was seen a few times. The gene calls are TRBV4-2 and TRBJ2-3; 8 nucleotides line up with TRBD2. The trim removed 5 bases at V and 14 bases at J, leaving 9 bases unmatched. The CDR3 has 12 amino acids. Germline V gene lookup returns CDR1 LGHNA and CDR2 YNFKEQ. DNA of the CDR3: TGTGCCAGCAGCACACCGGGGGGGGCTCGGTATTTT. Translation gives CASSTPGGARYF.

The rearrangement uses TRBV12-3 or TRBV12-4 and TRBJ2-5; TRBD2 agrees at 10 bases. Germline trimming cut 2 bases from V and 2 bases from J; bases unmatched to any gene: 2. This CDR3 comprises 15 residues. DNA for the CDR3: TGTGCCAGCAGTTTACATAGCGGGGGGCAAGAGACCCAGTACTTC. It codes for CASSLHSGGQETQYF.

The chain recombines TRBV2 with TRBJ1-1, with no clear D. Per germline, CDR1 SNHLY and CDR2 FYNNEI. V was shortened by 6 bases and J by 6 bases, with 8 bases between the two germline ends. This CDR3 is 11 amino acids long. CDR3 amino acids: CASRPRAEAFF. The DNA of the CDR3 is TGTGCCAGCAGGCCGAGGGCTGAAGCTTTCTTT.

The chain employs TRBV2 and TRBJ2-3; D remains ambiguous. This CDR3 region has 14 residues. Germline CDR1 and CDR2: SNHLY and FYNNEI. V shed 0 bases and J shed 4 bases, with 8 bases lying between them. CDR3: CASSEALQADTQYF. The CDR3 nucleotides read TGTGCCAGCAGTGAAGCGCTTCAGGCAGATACGCAGTATTTT. Full variable domain (remainder filled in from reference TRBV2 and TRBJ2-3): EPEVTQTPSHQVTQMGQEVILRCVPISNHLYFYWYRQILGQKVEFLVSFYNNEISEKSEIFDDQFSVERPDGSNFTLKIRSTKLEDSAMYFCASSEALQADTQYFGPGTRLTVL.

This sequence joins TRBV29-1 and TRBJ2-3; no firm D call. V lost 7 bases, J lost 2 bases, and 10 bases lay in between. This CDR3 has 12 residues. CDR1 SQVTM and CDR2 ANQGSEA come from the germline V gene. CDR3 residues: CSERPLTDTQYF. DNA for the CDR3: TGCAGCGAGAGGCCCCTCACAGATACGCAGTATTTT.

This clonotype was found many times. V usage is TRBV24-1 and J usage is TRBJ2-3; possibly TRBD2 for D (6 bases). Trimming took 3 bases from V and 8 from J, leaving 14 bases between them. The CDR3 totals 14 residues. Germline V gene sequence: CDR1 KGHDR, CDR2 SFDVKD. CDR3 amino acids: CATSDGGSLRTQYF. In nucleotides, the CDR3 is TGTGCCACCAGTGATGGAGGGAGTTTGCGTACGCAGTATTTT.

The chain employs TRBV7-3 and TRBJ2-7, with D possibly matching TRBD1 (5 bases). The CDR3 is 13 residues long. The ends were cut back, 8 bases at V and 4 bases at J, with 15 bases in the middle. Germline V gene sequence: CDR1 SGHTA, CDR2 FQGTGA. CDR3 bases: TGTGCCAGCGGCCCCGCCACAGGTTACGAGCAGTACTTC. Its protein product is CASGPATGYEQYF.